A selection of T cell receptor beta chains follows, all from one sample in a study of T cell repertoires in ileal Crohn's disease. Some clones are missing from TCRdb's copy, which holds only in-frame ones; the method was immunoSEQ multiplex PCR. The sample shows around 1,300 clones, roughly 80% of them seen only once. The sequenced sample consisted of ileal tissue. All receptors derive from an adult with Crohn's disease. The CDR3 runs from the conserved cysteine through the conserved F or W. The D gene is left open where the match is weak. Size is omitted from some rows. Given values are once, few, many or a class for expanded clones.

>TRBJ2-5|TRBV6-6|NA|NA
CASSGGVETQYF
TGTGCCAGCTCGGGGGGCGTAGAGACCCAGTACTTC
>TRBJ1-2|TRBV10-3|NA|NA
CASHGDYGYTF
TGTGCCAGTCACGGGGACTATGGCTACACCTTC
>TRBJ1-2|TRBV16|NA|once
CASSQSRNGCTF
TGTGCCAGCAGCCAATCGCGGAATGGCTGCACCTTC
>TRBJ2-3|TRBV9|TRBD2|NA
CASSVSGRADTQYF
TGTGCCAGCAGCGTAAGCGGGAGAGCAGATACGCAGTATTTT
>TRBJ1-6|TRBV6-6|TRBD1|NA
CASSYGTGGSPLHF
TGTGCCAGCAGTTACGGGACAGGGGGTTCACCCCTCCACTTT
>TRBJ2-3|TRBV19|TRBD2|NA
CASSRSSGEYDTQYF
TGTGCCAGTAGTAGGTCTAGCGGGGAGTACGATACGCAGTATTTT
>TRBJ1-2|TRBV4-3|NA|NA
CASSQRLGGLYGYTF
TGCGCCAGCAGCCAAAGATTGGGGGGTCTCTATGGCTACACCTTC
>TRBJ2-1|TRBV28|TRBD2|NA
CASSLSDSWVSSGESYNEQFF
TGTGCCAGCAGTTTATCCGACTCGTGGGTGTCGAGCGGGGAATCCTACAATGAGCAGTTCTTC
>TRBJ1-2|TRBV9|NA|NA
CASSAGSYGYTF
TGTGCCAGCAGCGCCGGGTCCTATGGCTACACCTTC
>TRBJ2-7|TRBV29-1|TRBD1|NA
CSVGVDRDRGHEQYF
TGCAGCGTCGGGGTCGACCGGGACAGGGGCCACGAGCAGTACTTC
>TRBJ1-1|TRBV10-3|TRBD1|NA
CAIKRDRNEAFF
TGTGCCATCAAGAGGGACAGGAATGAAGCTTTCTTT
>TRBJ1-3|TRBV2|NA|NA
CASSVSGLKAIYF
TGTGCCAGCAGTGTATCAGGGTTAAAGGCCATATATTTT
>TRBJ2-1|TRBV19|TRBD2|NA
CASSIASTSEHEQFF
TGTGCCAGCAGTATAGCGTCGACTAGCGAACATGAGCAGTTCTTC
>TRBJ2-1|TRBV19|NA|NA
CASSIAAGLYNEQFF
TGTGCCAGTAGTATAGCGGCTGGGCTCTACAATGAGCAGTTCTTC
>TRBJ1-1|TRBV5-5|NA|NA
CASSRSPDTTEAFF
TGTGCCAGCAGCCGTTCCCCCGACACTACTGAAGCTTTCTTT
>TRBJ2-3|TRBV12-5|NA|NA
CASGLSGPYSTDTQYF
TGTGCTAGTGGTTTGAGCGGTCCCTATAGCACAGATACGCAGTATTTT
>TRBJ2-1|TRBV5-1|TRBD2|NA
CASSLVTGGGEQFF
TGCGCCAGCAGCTTGGTGACGGGAGGGGGTGAGCAGTTCTTC
>TRBJ1-4|TRBV19|NA|once
CASGDIFEKLFF
TGTGCCAGCGGGGACATTTTCGAAAAACTGTTTTTT
>TRBJ2-7|TRBV7-7|NA|NA
CASSLRERGEQYF
TGTGCTAGCAGCCTTCGGGAACGCGGTGAGCAGTACTTC
>TRBJ2-3|TRBV29-1|TRBD2|NA
CSVVLMGLAGARSTDTQYF
TGCAGCGTTGTTTTAATGGGACTAGCGGGGGCAAGGAGCACAGATACGCAGTATTTT
>TRBJ1-2|TRBV5-1|NA|NA
CASSLVGDYGYTF
TGCGCCAGCAGCTTAGTCGGGGACTATGGCTACACCTTC
>TRBJ2-1|TRBV7-6|TRBD2|NA
CASSLWASGVLNEQFF
TGTGCCAGCAGCTTATGGGCTAGCGGGGTACTCAATGAGCAGTTCTTC
>TRBJ2-3|TRBV7-2|NA|NA
CASSPGTPEDTQYF
TGTGCCAGCAGCCCCGGGACACCAGAGGATACGCAGTATTTT
>TRBJ2-5|TRBV10-2|NA|NA
CASSGLIQETQYF
TGCGCCAGCAGTGGACTGATTCAAGAGACCCAGTACTTC
>TRBJ2-4|TRBV28|NA|NA
CASSLQGAWAGQYF
TGTGCCAGCAGTTTACAGGGCGCATGGGCTGGTCAGTACTTC
>TRBJ1-2|TRBV5-1|TRBD1|NA
CASSAVRTGLGYTF
TGCGCCAGCAGCGCAGTCCGGACAGGTCTTGGCTACACCTTC
>TRBJ1-2|TRBV30|NA|NA
CASTGTSNYGYTF
TGTGCCAGTACCGGGACATCCAACTATGGCTACACCTTC
>TRBJ2-7|TRBV5-8|TRBD2|NA
CASSLAATSGAYEQYF
TGTGCCAGCAGCTTGGCCGCGACTAGCGGGGCCTACGAGCAGTACTTC
>TRBJ1-2|TRBV7-9|NA|NA
CASSFNTAGYYGYTF
TGTGCCAGCAGCTTCAACACCGCGGGATACTATGGCTACACCTTC
>TRBJ1-5|TRBV10-2|TRBD1|few
CASSARDRGLNQPQHF
TGCGCCAGCAGTGCCCGGGACAGGGGACTCAATCAGCCCCAGCATTTT
>TRBJ1-2|TRBV5-1|NA|once
CASSLDPRGGNRAPNYGYTF
TGCGCCAGCAGCTTGGATCCGCGGGGGGGGAACAGGGCGCCTAACTATGGCTACACCTTC
>TRBJ2-5|TRBV19|NA|NA
CASSKEGQETQYF
TGTGCCAGTAGTAAGGAGGGCCAAGAGACCCAGTACTTC
>TRBJ1-3|TRBV9|NA|NA
CASSVAIGDSGNTIYF
TGTGCCAGCAGCGTAGCTATAGGGGACTCTGGAAACACCATATATTTT
>TRBJ1-5|TRBV28|NA|NA
CASSLVGAQPQHF
TGTGCCAGCAGTTTAGTAGGGGCTCAGCCCCAGCATTTT
>TRBJ1-3|TRBV18|NA|NA
CASSEDGAGNTIYF
TGTGCCAGCTCAGAAGACGGGGCTGGAAACACCATATATTTT
>TRBJ2-7|TRBV5-6|TRBD2|NA
CASSPRGLAPYEQYF
TGTGCCAGCAGCCCTCGGGGACTAGCCCCCTACGAGCAGTACTTC
>TRBJ2-2|TRBV4-1|TRBD2|few
CASSQVGRGGNTGELFF
TGCGCCAGCAGCCAAGTGGGCCGGGGGGGAAACACCGGGGAGCTGTTTTTT